The 8 T cell receptor beta chains presented below share a single source sample, sequenced in a study of blood T cell repertoires in COVID-19. Only in-frame clones appear in the TCRdb table, and some are missing; sequencing was by immunoSEQ multiplex PCR. The sample carries about 55,000 clones, around 90% recorded once. Material for sequencing was peripheral blood. All receptors derive from a man older than 75 with acute or convalescent COVID-19.

This chain joins TRBV9 and TRBJ2-7; 12 nucleotides agree with TRBD2. Germline-derived CDR1 and CDR2 are SGDLS and YYNGEE. The V and J ends lost 4 bases and 1 base, in that order; junction bases with no gene match: 12. This CDR3 region has 18 residues. CDR3 nucleotides: TGTGCCAGCAGCCCCAGACTAGCGGGGGCCCACGAATCCTACGAGCAGTACTTC. Protein sequence: CASSPRLAGAHESYEQYF.

J is TRBJ2-7 and V is TRBV19, with 8 nucleotides matching TRBD2. This CDR3 region has 18 residues. V lost 4 bases to trimming and J lost 0 bases; unmatched junction nucleotides: 14. CDR1 is LNHDA and CDR2 is SQIVND in the germline V gene (reference sequence). The CDR3 is CASSTPYSGGDSSYEQYF. Written as DNA, the CDR3 is TGTGCCAGTAGTACACCCTACAGCGGGGGAGACAGCTCCTACGAGCAGTACTTC.

The chain couples TRBV19 to TRBJ1-1, with 7 bases matching TRBD1. Trimming removed 4 bases from V and 3 bases from J; junction bases left unmatched: 2. Germline V gene lookup returns CDR1 LNHDA and CDR2 SQIVND (reference sequence). CDR3 length equals 13 residues. The chain's CDR3 is CASSTGGYTEAFF. The CDR3 bases are TGTGCCAGTAGTACAGGGGGTTACACTGAAGCTTTCTTT.

The J gene is TRBJ2-1, the V gene TRBV6-5, with D perhaps TRBD2 (5 bases). Trimming removed 4 bases at V and 0 bases at J, with 7 bases between. Germline V gene lookup returns CDR1 MNHEY and CDR2 SVGAGI. The CDR3 has 14 amino acids. This CDR3 is CASSLEDSYNEQFF. The CDR3, as DNA: TGTGCCAGCAGTTTGGAGGACTCCTACAATGAGCAGTTCTTC.

The V and J genes are TRBV19 and TRBJ1-5; D uncertain. V was shortened by 3 bases and J by 0 bases, with 9 bases between the two germline ends. This CDR3 contains 15 residues. Germline V gives CDR1 LNHDA, CDR2 SQIVND (reference sequence). CDR3 sequence reads: CASSMARFSNQPQHF. The CDR3 DNA reads TGTGCCAGTAGTATGGCCAGATTTAGCAATCAGCCCCAGCATTTT. Looking up the rest from reference TRBV19 and TRBJ1-5 gives the full variable domain: DGGITQSPKYLFRKEGQNVTLSCEQNLNHDAMYWYRQDPGQGLRLIYYSQIVNDFQKGDIAEGYSVSREKKESFPLTVTSAQKNPTAFYLCASSMARFSNQPQHFGDGTRLSIL.

This chain uses TRBV7-8 with TRBJ2-7; TRBD2 aligns across 15 bases. Germline-derived CDR1 and CDR2 are SGHVS and FQNEAQ. Trimming at V came to 5 bases and at J to 2 bases, leaving 10 bases not matched to a gene. This CDR3 has 18 amino acids. CDR3 DNA sequence: TGTGCCAGCAGCCCCGGACTAGCGGGGGGGCCCCACACCTACGAGCAGTACTTC. This gives the protein CASSPGLAGGPHTYEQYF.

This rearrangement joins TRBV29-1 to TRBJ1-2; 7 bases align to TRBD1. CDR3 length equals 12 residues. Germline CDR1 reads SQVTM; CDR2 reads ANQGSEA. The junction had 2 bases not matched to a gene; V was cut back by 3 bases and J by 4 bases. The CDR3 protein is CSVEGQPYGYTF. The CDR3, as DNA: TGCAGCGTTGAGGGACAGCCCTATGGCTACACCTTC. Combining the CDR3 with reference TRBV29-1 and TRBJ1-2 gives the whole variable domain SAVISQKPSRDICQRGTSLTIQCQVDSQVTMMFWYRQQPGQSLTLIATANQGSEATYESGFVIDKFPISRPNLTFSTLTVSNMSPEDSSIYLCSVEGQPYGYTFGSGTRLTVV.

The J gene is TRBJ2-2, the V gene TRBV9; 14 positions agree with TRBD2. Germline trimming cut 6 bases from V and 5 bases from J; bases unmatched to any gene: 15. Germline V gene sequence: CDR1 SGDLS, CDR2 YYNGEE. This CDR3 is built from 19 residues. The CDR3 region has the DNA TGTGCCAGCAAGGGGAGAGGGACTAGCGGGGGCTCGAGGACCGGGGAGCTGTTTTTT. It is translated as CASKGRGTSGGSRTGELFF.